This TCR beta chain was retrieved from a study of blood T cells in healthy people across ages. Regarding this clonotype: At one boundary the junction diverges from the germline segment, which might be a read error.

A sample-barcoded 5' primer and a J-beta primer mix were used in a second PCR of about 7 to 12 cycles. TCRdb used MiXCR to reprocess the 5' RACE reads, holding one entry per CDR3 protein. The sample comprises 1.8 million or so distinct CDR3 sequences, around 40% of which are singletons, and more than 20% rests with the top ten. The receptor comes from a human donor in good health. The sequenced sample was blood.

CDR3 loop: CASSLKQGGEQYF. The CDR3 nucleotides read TGTGCTAGCAGCTTAAAACAGGGTGGGGAGCAGTACTTC. This chain links TRBV7-7 with TRBJ2-5, with D perhaps matching TRBD1 (6 bases). Germline CDR1 reads SSHAT; CDR2 reads FNYEAQ (reference sequence). This CDR3 is 13 amino acids long.